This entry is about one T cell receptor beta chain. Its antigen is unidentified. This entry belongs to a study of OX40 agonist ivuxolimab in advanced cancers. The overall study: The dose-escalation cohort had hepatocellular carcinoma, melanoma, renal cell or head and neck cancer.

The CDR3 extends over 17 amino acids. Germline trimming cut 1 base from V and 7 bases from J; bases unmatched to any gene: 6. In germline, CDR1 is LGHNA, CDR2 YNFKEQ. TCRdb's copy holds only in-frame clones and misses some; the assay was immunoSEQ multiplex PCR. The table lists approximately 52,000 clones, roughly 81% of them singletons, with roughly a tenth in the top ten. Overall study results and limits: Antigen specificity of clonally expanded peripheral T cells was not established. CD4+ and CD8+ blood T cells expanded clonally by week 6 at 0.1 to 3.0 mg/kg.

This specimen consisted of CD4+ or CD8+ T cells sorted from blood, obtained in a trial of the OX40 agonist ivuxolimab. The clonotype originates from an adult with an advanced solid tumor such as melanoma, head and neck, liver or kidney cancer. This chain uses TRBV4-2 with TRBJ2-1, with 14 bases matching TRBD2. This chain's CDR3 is CASSQGGTSGSNNEQFF. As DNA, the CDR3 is TGTGCCAGCAGCCAAGGGGGGACTAGCGGGAGTAATAATGAGCAGTTCTTC.